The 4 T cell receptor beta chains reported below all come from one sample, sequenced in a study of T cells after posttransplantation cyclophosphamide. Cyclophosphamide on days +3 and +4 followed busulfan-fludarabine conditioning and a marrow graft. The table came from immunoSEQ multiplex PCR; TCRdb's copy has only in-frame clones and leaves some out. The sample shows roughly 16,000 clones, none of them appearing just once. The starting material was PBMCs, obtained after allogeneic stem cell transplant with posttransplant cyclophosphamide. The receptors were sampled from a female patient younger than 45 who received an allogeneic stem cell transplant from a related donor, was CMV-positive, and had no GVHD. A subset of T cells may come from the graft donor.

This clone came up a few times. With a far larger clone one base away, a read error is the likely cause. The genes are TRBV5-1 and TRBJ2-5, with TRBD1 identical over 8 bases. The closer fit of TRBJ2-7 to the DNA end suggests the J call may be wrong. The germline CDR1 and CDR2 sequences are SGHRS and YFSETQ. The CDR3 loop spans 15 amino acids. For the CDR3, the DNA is TGCGCCAGCAGCTGGGGGACAGGAGAAACCTACGAGCAGTACTTC. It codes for CASSWGTGETYEQYF.

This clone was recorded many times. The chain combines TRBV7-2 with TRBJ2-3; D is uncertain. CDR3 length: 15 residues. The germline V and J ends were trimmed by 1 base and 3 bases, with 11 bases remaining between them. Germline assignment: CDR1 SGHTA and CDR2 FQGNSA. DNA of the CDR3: TGTGCCAGCAGCTTAGGCAGTGGTCGAACAGATACGCAGTATTTT. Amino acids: CASSLGSGRTDTQYF.

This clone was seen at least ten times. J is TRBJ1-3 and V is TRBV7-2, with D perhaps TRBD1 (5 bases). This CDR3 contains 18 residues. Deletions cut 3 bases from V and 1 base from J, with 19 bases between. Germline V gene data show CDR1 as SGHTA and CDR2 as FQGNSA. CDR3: CASSFSYPYGGSGNTIYF. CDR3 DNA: TGTGCCAGCAGCTTCTCCTACCCTTACGGGGGTTCTGGAAACACCATATATTTT.

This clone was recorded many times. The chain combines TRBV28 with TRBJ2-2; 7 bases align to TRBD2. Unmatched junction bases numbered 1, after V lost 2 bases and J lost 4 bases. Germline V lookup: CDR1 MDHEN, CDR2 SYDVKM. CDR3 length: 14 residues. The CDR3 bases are TGTGCCAGCAGTTTAGGGGGGGGCACCGGGGAGCTGTTTTTT. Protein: CASSLGGGTGELFF.